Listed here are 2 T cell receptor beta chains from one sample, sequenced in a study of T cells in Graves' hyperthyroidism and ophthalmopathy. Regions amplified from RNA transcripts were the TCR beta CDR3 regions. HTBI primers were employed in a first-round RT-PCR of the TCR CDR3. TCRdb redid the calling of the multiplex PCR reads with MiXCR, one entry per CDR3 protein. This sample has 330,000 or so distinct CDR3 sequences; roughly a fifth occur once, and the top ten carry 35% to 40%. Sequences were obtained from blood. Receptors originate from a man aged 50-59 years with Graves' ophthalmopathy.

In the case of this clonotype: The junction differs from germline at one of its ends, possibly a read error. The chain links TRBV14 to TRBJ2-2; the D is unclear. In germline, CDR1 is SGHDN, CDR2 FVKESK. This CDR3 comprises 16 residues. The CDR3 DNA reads TGTGCCAGCAGCCAAGTTAAAGGGCGGAACGCCGGGGAGCTGTTTTTT. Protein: CASSQVKGRNAGELFF.

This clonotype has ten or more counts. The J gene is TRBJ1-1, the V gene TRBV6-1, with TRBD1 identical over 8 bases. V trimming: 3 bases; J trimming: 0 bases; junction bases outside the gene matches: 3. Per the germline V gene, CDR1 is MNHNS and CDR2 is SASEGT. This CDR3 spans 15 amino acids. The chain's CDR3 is CASSEDRAMNTEAFF. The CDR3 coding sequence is TGTGCCAGCAGTGAGGACAGGGCGATGAACACTGAAGCTTTCTTT.